This T cell receptor beta chain stems from a study of blood T cell repertoires in COVID-19. Overall study context: Donors in the United States, Italy and Spain gave samples during acute or convalescent COVID-19. The cDNA or gDNA used as material had been derived from T cells, B-cell-depleted T cells, or PBMCs.

Per the original data handling: Estimation of nucleated cell counts relied on the amplification of reference gene primers. TCRdb keeps only in-frame clones here, not all; method: immunoSEQ multiplex PCR. The DNA gave D and trimming, while V, J and clone size come from that table. There are over 200,000 clones in the sample; 90% to 95% occur only once, and more than 0.95% lies in the top ten. This CDR3 has 14 residues. Trimming took off 4 bases at V and 0 bases at J, with 7 bases between the two ends. In germline, CDR1 is MGHRA, CDR2 YSYEKL. The sequenced sample consisted of peripheral blood. This chain joins TRBV4-1 and TRBJ2-1; D not resolved. The clonotype originates from a young man with acute or convalescent COVID-19. CDR3 DNA sequence: TGCGCCAGCAGCCTCTCCTTCTCCTACAATGAGCAGTTCTTC. Encoded protein: CASSLSFSYNEQFF.